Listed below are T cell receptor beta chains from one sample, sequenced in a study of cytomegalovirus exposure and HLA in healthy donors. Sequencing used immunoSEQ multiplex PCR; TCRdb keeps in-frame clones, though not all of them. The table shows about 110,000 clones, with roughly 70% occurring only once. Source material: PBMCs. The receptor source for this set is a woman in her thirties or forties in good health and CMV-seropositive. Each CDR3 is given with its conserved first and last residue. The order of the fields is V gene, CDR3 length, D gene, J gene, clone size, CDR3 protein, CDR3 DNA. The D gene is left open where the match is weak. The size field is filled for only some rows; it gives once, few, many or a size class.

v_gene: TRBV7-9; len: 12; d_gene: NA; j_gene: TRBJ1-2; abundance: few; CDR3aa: CASSSQDYGYTF; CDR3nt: TGTGCCAGCAGCTCGCAGGACTATGGCTACACCTTC
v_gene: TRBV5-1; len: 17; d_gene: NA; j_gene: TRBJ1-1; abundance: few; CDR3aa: CASSLRSLGAGNTEAFF; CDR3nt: TGCGCCAGCAGCTTACGGTCCCTCGGAGCCGGGAACACTGAAGCTTTCTTT
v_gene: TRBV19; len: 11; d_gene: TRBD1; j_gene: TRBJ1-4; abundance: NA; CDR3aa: CASRTGEKLFF; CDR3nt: TGTGCCAGTAGGACAGGGGAAAAACTGTTTTTT
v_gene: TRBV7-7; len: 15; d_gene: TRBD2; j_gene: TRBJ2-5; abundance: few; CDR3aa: CASSPLAGGKETQYF; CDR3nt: TGTGCTAGCAGCCCTCTAGCGGGGGGAAAAGAGACCCAGTACTTC
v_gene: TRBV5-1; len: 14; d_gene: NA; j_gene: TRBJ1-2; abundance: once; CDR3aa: CASSLDKQRYGYTF; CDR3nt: TGCGCCAGCAGCTTGGATAAGCAACGCTATGGCTACACCTTC
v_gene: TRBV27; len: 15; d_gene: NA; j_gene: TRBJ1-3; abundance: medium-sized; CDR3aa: CASSLSAGAGNTIYF; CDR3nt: TGTGCCAGCAGTTTATCGGCAGGGGCTGGAAACACCATATATTTT
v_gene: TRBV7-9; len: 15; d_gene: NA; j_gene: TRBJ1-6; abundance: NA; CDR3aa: CASSLVRAYNSPLHF; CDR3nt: TGTGCCAGCAGCTTGGTTAGAGCCTATAATTCACCCCTCCACTTT
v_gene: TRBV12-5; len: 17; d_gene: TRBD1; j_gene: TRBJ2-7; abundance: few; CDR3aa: CASGLAPRRQGSYEQYF; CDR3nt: TGTGCTAGTGGTTTGGCGCCCCGGAGACAGGGCTCCTACGAGCAGTACTTC
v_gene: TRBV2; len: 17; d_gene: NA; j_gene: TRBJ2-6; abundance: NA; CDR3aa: CASREGDSVSGANVLTF; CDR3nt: TGTGCCAGCAGGGAGGGGGACAGCGTTTCTGGGGCCAACGTCCTGACTTTC
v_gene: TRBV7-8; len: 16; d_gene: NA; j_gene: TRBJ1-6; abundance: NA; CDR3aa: CASRLSAGPINSPLHF; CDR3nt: TGTGCCAGCAGACTTAGTGCGGGACCGATCAATTCACCCCTCCACTTT
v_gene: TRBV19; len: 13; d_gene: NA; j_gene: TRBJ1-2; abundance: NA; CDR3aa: CASNRDPNYGYTF; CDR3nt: TGTGCCAGCAACAGGGATCCTAACTATGGCTACACCTTC
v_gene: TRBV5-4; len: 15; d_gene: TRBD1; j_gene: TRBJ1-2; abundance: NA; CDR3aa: CASSLGVNRGYGYTF; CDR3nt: TGTGCCAGCAGCTTAGGAGTGAACAGGGGCTATGGCTACACCTTC
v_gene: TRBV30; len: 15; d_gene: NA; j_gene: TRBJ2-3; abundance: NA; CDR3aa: CAWSIGTISTDTQYF; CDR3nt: TGTGCCTGGAGTATTGGGACAATCAGCACAGATACGCAGTATTTT
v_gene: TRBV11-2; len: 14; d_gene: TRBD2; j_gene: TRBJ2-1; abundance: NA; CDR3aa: CASSLGLAGSEQFF; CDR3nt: TGTGCCAGCAGCCTGGGACTAGCGGGCAGTGAGCAGTTCTTC
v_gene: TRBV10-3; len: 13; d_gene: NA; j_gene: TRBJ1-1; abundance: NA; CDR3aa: CAIWSGVNTEAFF; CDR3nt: TGTGCCATCTGGTCAGGGGTGAACACTGAAGCTTTCTTT
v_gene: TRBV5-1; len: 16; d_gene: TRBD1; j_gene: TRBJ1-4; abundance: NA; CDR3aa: CASSPDGAGGYEKLFF; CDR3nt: TGCGCCAGCAGCCCTGACGGTGCAGGGGGCTATGAAAAACTGTTTTTT
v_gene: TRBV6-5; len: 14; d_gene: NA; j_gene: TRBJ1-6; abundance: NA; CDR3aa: CASSYPTENSPLHF; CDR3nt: TGTGCCAGCAGTTACCCGACAGAGAATTCACCCCTCCACTTT
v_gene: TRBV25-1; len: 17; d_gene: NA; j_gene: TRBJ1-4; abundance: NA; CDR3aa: CASSEFAGTPTNEKLFF; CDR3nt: TGTGCCAGCAGTGAATTCGCAGGGACTCCTACTAATGAAAAACTGTTTTTT